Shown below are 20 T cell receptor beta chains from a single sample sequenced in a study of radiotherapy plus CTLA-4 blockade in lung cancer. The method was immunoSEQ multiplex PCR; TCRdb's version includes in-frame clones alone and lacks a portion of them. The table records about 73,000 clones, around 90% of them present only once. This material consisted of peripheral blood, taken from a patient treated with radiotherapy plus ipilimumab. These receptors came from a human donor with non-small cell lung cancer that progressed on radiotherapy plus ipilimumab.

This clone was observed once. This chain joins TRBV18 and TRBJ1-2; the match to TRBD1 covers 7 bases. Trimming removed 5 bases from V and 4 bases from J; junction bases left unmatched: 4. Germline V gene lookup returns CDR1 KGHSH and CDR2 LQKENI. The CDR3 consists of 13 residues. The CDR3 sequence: CASSSGDSYGYTF. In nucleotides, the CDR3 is TGTGCCAGCTCATCTGGGGACAGCTATGGCTACACCTTC.

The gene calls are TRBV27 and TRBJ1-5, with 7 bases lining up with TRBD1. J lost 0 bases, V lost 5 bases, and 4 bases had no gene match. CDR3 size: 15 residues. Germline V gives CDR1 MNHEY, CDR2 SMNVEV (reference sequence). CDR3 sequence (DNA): TGTGCCAGCAGTCCCCAGGGGGGTAGCAATCAGCCCCAGCATTTT. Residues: CASSPQGGSNQPQHF.

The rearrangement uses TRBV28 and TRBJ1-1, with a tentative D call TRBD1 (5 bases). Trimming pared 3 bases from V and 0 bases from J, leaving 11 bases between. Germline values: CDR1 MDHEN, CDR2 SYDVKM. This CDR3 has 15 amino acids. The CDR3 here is CASSFPGTLNTEAFF. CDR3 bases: TGTGCCAGCAGTTTCCCCGGGACCTTGAACACTGAAGCTTTCTTT.

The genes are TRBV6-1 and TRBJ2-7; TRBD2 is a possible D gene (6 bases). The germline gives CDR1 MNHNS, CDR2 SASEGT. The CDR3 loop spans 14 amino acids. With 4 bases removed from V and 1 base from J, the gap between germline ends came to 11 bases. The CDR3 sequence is CASSGGDPSYEQYV. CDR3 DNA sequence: TGTGCCAGCAGTGGCGGGGACCCTTCCTACGAGCAGTACGTC.

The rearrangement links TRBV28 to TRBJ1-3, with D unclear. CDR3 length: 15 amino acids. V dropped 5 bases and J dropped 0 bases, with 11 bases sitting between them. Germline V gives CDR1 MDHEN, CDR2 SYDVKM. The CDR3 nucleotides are TGTGCCAGCAGTAAACCTAGCCTCTCTGGAAACACCATATATTTT. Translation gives CASSKPSLSGNTIYF.

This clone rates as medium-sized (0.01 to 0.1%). Written as DNA, the CDR3 is TGTGCCAGCAGCGGACAGGGGGCTAGCCCTTACAATGAGCAGTTCTTC. As protein: CASSGQGASPYNEQFF. J is TRBJ2-1 and V is TRBV7-9; 11 bases fit TRBD1. Germline lookup yields CDR1 SEHNR and CDR2 FQNEAQ (reference sequence). This CDR3 is 16 amino acids long. V dropped 5 bases and J dropped 4; count of bases not matched to a gene: 7.

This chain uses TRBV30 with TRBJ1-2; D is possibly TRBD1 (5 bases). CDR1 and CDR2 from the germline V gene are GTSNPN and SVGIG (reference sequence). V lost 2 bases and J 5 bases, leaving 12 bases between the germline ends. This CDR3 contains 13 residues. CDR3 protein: CAWSTGGTYGYTF. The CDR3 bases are TGTGCCTGGAGTACCGGGGGGACTTATGGCTACACCTTC.

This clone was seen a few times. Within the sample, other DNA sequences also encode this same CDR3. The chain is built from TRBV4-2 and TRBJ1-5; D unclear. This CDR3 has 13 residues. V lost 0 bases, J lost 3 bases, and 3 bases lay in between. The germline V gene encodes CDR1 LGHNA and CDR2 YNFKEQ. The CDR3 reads CASSQELNQPQHF. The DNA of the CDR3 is TGTGCCAGCAGCCAAGAACTCAATCAGCCCCAGCATTTT.

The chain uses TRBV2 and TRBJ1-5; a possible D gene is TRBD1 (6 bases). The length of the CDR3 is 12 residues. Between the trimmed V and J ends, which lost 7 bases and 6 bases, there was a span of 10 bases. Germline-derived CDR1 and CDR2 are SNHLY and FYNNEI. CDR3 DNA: TGTGCCAGCACCTTGGACAGTCAGCCCCAGCATTTT. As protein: CASTLDSQPQHF.

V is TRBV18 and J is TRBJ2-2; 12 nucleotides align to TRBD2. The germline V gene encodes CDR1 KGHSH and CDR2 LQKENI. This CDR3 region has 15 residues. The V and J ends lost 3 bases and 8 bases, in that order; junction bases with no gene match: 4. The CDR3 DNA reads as TGTGCCAGCTCACCCCGGACTAGCGGGACTGGGGAGCTGTTTTTT. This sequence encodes CASSPRTSGTGELFF.

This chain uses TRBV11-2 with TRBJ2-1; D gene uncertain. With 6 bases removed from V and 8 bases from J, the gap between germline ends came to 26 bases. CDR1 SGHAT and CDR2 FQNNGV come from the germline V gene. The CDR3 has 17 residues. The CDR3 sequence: CASSRLFSADLRDEQFF. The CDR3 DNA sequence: TGTGCCAGCAGTCGCCTATTCTCGGCGGACCTAAGGGATGAGCAGTTCTTC. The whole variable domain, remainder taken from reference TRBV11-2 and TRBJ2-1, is EAGVAQSPRYKIIEKRQSVAFWCNPISGHATLYWYQQILGQGPKLLIQFQNNGVVDDSQLPKDRFSAERLKGVDSTLKIQPAKLEDSAVYLCASSRLFSADLRDEQFFGPGTRLTVL.

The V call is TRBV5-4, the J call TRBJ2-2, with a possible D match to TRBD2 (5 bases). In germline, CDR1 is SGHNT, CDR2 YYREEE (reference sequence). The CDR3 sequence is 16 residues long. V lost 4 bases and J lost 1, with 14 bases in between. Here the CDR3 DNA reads TGTGCCAGCAGCCCCTGGACTGGATGGAACACCGGGGAGCTGTTTTTT. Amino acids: CASSPWTGWNTGELFF.

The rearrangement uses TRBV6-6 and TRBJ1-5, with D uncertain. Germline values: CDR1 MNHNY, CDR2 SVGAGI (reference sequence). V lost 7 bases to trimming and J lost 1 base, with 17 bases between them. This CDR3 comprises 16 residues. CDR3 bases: TGTGCCAGCATAGGACTGGGTCGAGGCAGCAATCAGCCCCAGCATTTT. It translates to CASIGLGRGSNQPQHF.

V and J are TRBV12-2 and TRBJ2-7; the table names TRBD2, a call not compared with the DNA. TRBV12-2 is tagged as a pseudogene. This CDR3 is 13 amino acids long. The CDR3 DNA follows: TGTGCAAGTCGCTTAGGTAGCGGGAGCAAGCAGTACGTC. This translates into CASRLGSGSKQYV.

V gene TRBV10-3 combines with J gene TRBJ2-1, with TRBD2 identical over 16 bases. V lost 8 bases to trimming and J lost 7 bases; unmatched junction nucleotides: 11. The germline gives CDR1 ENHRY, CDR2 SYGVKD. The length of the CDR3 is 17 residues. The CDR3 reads CAIRGTSGRARENEQFF. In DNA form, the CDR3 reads TGTGCCATCCGTGGGACTAGCGGGAGGGCGAGAGAAAATGAGCAGTTCTTC.

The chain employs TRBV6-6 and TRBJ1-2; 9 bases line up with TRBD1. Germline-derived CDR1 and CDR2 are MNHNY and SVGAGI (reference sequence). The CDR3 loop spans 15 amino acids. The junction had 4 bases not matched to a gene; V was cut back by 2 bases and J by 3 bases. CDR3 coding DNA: TGTGCCAGCAGTTACAGGGACAGGGACCACTATGGCTACACCTTC. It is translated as CASSYRDRDHYGYTF.

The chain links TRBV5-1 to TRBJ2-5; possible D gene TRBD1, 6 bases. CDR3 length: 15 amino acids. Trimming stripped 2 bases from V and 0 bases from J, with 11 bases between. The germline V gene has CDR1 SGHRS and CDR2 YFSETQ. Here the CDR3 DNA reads TGCGCCAGCAGCTTAAATCAGGGGTACCAAGAGACCCAGTACTTC. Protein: CASSLNQGYQETQYF.

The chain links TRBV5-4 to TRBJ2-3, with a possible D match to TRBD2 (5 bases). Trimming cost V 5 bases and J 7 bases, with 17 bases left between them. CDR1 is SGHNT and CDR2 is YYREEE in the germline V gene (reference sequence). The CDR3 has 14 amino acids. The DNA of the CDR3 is TGTGCCAGCAGGCCCGGACCCTCCGGGAATACGCAGTATTTT. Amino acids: CASRPGPSGNTQYF.

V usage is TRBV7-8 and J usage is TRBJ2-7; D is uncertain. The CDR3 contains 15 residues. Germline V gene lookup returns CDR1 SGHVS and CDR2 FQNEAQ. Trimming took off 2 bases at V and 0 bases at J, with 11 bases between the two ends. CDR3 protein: CASSLYPDDSYEQYF. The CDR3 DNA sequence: TGTGCCAGCAGCTTATACCCAGACGACTCCTACGAGCAGTACTTC.

The CDR3 loop is CASSVTGPRAHEQYV. Written as DNA, the CDR3 is TGTGCCAGCAGTGTAACAGGCCCCAGGGCCCACGAGCAGTACGTC. V is TRBV28 and J is TRBJ2-7; weak D call: TRBD1 (5 bases). The germline V gene encodes CDR1 MDHEN and CDR2 SYDVKM. The CDR3 is 15 amino acids. The V end lost 5 bases, the J end lost 5 bases, and 19 bases lay between the germline ends.